This T cell receptor (delta chain) was identified in a study of gamma-delta chains in newborns, infants, children. Overall study: Innate gammadelta T cells reportedly expand polyclonally right after birth, driven by microbial exposure, per the title.

Losses at the gene ends were 3 bases for V and 0 bases for J; bases not matched to a gene: 15. This CDR3 has 19 residues. Germline lookup yields CDR1 GEAIGNYY and CDR2 EKD. TCRdb re-called the reads via CATT. Of some 3,900 delta-chain clones listed, approximately 4.3% are singletons. This clone is labeled as large. Different DNA sequences within this sample yield the same CDR3. The V call is TRDV2, the J call TRDJ1; 10 positions agree with TRDD3. Sequenced input: blood. The clonotype originates from a child who was a newborn, infant or young child, either healthy, febrile or measles-vaccinated (not recorded which). CDR3 nucleotide sequence: TGTGCCTGTGACTCGTTACGGGGGGATACGAGTCCGGACACCGATAAACTCATCTTT. Its translation is CACDSLRGDTSPDTDKLIF.